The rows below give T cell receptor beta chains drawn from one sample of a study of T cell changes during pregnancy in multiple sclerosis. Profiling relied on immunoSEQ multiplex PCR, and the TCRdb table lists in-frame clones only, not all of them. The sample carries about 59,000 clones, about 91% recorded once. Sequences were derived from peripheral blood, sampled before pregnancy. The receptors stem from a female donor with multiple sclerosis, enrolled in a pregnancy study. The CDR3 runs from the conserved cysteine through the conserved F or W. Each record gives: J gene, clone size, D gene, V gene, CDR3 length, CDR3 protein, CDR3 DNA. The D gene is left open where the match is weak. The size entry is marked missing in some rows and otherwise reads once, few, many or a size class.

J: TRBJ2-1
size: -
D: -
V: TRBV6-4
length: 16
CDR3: CASSEGGGETYNEQFF
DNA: TGTGCCAGCAGCGAAGGAGGGGGCGAAACCTACAATGAGCAGTTCTTC

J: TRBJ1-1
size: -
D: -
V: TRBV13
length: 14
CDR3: CASSLGARNTEAFF
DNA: TGTGCCAGCAGCTTAGGGGCACGGAACACTGAAGCTTTCTTT

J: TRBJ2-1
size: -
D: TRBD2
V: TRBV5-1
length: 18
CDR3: CASSLLAGEVPSYNEQFF
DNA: TGCGCCAGCAGCTTGTTAGCGGGGGAGGTTCCCTCCTACAATGAGCAGTTCTTC

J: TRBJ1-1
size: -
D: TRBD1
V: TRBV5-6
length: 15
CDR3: CASSHYFDRGLLAFF
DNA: TGTGCCAGCAGTCATTACTTCGACAGGGGCCTTCTAGCTTTCTTT

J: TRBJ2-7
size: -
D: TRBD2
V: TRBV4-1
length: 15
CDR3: CASSQTGTSDYEQYF
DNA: TGCGCCAGCAGCCAAACCGGGACTAGCGACTACGAGCAGTACTTC

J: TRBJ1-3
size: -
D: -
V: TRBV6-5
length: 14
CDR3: CASSVRGGGNTIYF
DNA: TGTGCCAGCAGCGTCCGAGGGGGTGGAAACACCATATATTTT

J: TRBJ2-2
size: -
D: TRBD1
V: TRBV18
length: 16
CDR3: CASSPAGTGTTGELFF
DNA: TGTGCCAGCTCACCAGCCGGGACAGGGACCACCGGGGAGCTGTTTTTT

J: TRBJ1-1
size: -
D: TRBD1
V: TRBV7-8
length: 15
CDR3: CASRRTGAVNTEAFF
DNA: TGTGCCAGCAGACGGACAGGGGCTGTGAACACTGAAGCTTTCTTT

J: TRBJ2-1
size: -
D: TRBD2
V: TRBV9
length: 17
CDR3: CASSSSTSGGSYNEQFF
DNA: TGTGCCAGCAGCTCCAGCACTAGCGGGGGATCCTACAATGAGCAGTTCTTC

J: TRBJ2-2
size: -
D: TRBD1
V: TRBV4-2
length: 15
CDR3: CASSRKQGDTGELFF
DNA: TGTGCCAGCAGCAGAAAGCAGGGGGACACCGGGGAGCTGTTTTTT

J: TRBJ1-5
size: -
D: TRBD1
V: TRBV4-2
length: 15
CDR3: CASSRGTENNQPQHF
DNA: TGTGCCAGCAGCCGCGGGACAGAAAACAATCAGCCCCAGCATTTT

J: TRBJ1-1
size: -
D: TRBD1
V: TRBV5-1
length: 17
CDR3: CASSRSGQGASMTEAFF
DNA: TGCGCCAGCAGCCGCTCCGGACAGGGGGCGTCGATGACTGAAGCTTTCTTT

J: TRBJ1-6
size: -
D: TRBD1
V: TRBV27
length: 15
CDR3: CASSLGGPAGSPLHF
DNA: TGTGCCAGCAGTCTAGGGGGCCCCGCGGGGTCACCCCTCCACTTT

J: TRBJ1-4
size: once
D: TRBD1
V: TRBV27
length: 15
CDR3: CASSLQGGPNEKLFF
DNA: TGTGCCAGCAGTTTACAGGGGGGTCCAAATGAAAAACTGTTTTTT

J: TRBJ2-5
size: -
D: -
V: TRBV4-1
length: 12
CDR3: CASSPMGGLQYF
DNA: TGCGCCAGCAGCCCAATGGGGGGACTCCAGTACTTC

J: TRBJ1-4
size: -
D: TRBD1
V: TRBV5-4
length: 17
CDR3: CASSYGQGRSYSEKLFF
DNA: TGTGCCAGCAGCTACGGACAGGGGCGCTCTTATTCGGAAAAACTGTTTTTT

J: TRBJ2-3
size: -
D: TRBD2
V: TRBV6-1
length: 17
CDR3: CASSESISGGASDTQYF
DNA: TGTGCCAGCAGTGAATCGATAAGCGGGGGGGCCTCAGATACGCAGTATTTT

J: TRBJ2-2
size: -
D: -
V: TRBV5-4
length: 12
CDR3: CASSSFVGELFF
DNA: TGTGCCAGCAGCTCCTTTGTCGGGGAGCTGTTTTTT

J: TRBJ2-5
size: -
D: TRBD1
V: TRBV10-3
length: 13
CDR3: CAIGDRGMETQYF
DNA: TGTGCCATCGGGGACAGGGGGATGGAGACCCAGTACTTC

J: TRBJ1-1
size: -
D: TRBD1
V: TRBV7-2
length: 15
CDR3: CASRDTGDVYTEAFF
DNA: TGTGCCAGCAGAGATACAGGGGATGTGTACACTGAAGCTTTCTTT

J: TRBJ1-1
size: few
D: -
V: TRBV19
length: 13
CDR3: CASSIGQNTEAFF
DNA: TGTGCCAGTAGTATAGGGCAGAACACTGAAGCTTTCTTT

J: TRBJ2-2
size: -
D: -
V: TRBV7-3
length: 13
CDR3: CASSPMNTGELFF
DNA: TGTGCCAGCAGCCCAATGAACACCGGGGAGCTGTTTTTT

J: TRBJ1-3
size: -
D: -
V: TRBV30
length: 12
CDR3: CAWTGSGNTIYF
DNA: TGTGCCTGGACAGGCTCTGGAAACACCATATATTTT

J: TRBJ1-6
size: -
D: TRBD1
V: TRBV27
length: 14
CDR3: CASSWTGGDSPLHF
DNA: TGTGCCAGCAGTTGGACAGGGGGGGATTCACCCCTCCACTTT

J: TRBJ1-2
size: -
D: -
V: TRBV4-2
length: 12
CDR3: CASSQAGGGYTF
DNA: TGTGCCAGCAGCCAAGCAGGAGGTGGCTACACCTTC

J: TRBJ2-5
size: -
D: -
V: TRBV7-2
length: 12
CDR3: CASSQAPGTQYF
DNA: TGTGCCAGCAGCCAAGCCCCCGGGACCCAGTACTTC

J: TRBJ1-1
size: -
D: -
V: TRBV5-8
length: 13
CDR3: CASSLWAGTEAFF
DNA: TGTGCCAGCAGCTTGTGGGCGGGCACTGAAGCTTTCTTT

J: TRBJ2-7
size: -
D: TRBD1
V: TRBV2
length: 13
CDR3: CANSRGQGYEQYF
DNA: TGTGCCAACTCCAGGGGGCAGGGTTACGAGCAGTACTTC

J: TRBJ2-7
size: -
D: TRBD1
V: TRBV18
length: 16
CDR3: CASSPYSDRALDEQYF
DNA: TGTGCCAGCTCACCCTATTCTGACAGGGCCCTGGACGAGCAGTACTTC

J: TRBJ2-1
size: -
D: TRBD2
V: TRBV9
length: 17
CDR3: CASSAGPGTSGRNEQFF
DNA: TGTGCCAGCAGCGCCGGACCCGGGACTAGCGGGAGGAATGAGCAGTTCTTC

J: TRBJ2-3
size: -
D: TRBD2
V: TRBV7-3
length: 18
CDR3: CASSLRRGTSASTDTQYF
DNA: TGTGCCAGCAGCTTACGCCGCGGGACTAGCGCGAGCACAGATACGCAGTATTTT

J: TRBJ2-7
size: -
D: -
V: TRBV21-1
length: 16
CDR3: CASSGRLVMSSYEQYF
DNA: TGTGCCAGCAGCGGGCGACTAGTCATGAGCTCCTACGAGCAGTACTTC

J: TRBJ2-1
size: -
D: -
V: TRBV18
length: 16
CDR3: CASSPPDRQGANEQFF
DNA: TGTGCCAGCTCACCACCCGACAGGCAGGGCGCCAATGAGCAGTTCTTC

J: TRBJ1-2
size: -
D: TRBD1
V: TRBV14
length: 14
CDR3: CASSQPGTDYGYTF
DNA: TGTGCCAGCAGCCAACCCGGGACAGACTATGGCTACACCTTC

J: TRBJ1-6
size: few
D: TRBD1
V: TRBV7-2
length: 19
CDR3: CASSWGTGEVVPSDSPLHF
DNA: TGTGCCAGCAGCTGGGGGACAGGGGAGGTTGTTCCCTCTGATTCACCCCTCCACTTT

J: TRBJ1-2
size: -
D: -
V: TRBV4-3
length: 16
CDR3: CASSQNSPGLGYGYTF
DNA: TGCGCCAGCAGCCAAAACTCGCCAGGGTTAGGGTATGGCTACACCTTC

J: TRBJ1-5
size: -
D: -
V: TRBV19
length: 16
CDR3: CASSITGNLGNQPQHF
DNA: TGTGCCAGTAGTATCACAGGGAATTTGGGCAATCAGCCCCAGCATTTT

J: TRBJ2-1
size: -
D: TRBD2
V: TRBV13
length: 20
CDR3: CASSLYARTSGKSSYNEQFF
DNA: TGTGCCAGCAGCTTATACGCCCGGACTAGCGGGAAAAGCTCCTACAATGAGCAGTTCTTC

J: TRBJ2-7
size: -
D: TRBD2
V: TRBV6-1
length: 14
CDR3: CATSAGGGPYEQYF
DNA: TGTGCCACCTCAGCGGGAGGGGGCCCCTACGAGCAGTACTTC

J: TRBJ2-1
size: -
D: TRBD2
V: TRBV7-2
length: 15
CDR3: CASSLAPGGLNEQFF
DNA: TGTGCCAGCAGCTTGGCGCCGGGGGGGCTCAATGAGCAGTTCTTC

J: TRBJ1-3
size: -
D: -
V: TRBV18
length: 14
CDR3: CASSPGRTGNTIYF
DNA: TGTGCCAGCTCACCCGGCAGGACTGGAAACACCATATATTTT

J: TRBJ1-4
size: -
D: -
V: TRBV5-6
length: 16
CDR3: CASSLDGDTRREKLFF
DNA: TGTGCCAGCAGCCTGGACGGGGACACCCGGCGGGAAAAACTGTTTTTT

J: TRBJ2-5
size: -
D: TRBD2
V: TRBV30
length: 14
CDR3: CAWSNSGGAETQYF
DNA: TGTGCCTGGAGTAATAGCGGGGGGGCTGAGACCCAGTACTTC

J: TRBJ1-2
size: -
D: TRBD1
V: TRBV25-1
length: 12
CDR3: CASSTTGYGYTF
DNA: TGTGCCAGCAGTACGACAGGGTATGGCTACACCTTC

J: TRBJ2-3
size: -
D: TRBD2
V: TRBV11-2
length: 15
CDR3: CASSLGLASTDTQYF
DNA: TGTGCCAGCAGCTTGGGACTAGCTAGCACAGATACGCAGTATTTT

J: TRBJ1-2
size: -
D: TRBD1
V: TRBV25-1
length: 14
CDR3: CASSAGTGIYGYTF
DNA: TGTGCCAGCAGTGCCGGGACAGGGATATATGGCTACACCTTC

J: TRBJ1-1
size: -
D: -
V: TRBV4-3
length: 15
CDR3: CASSQGGGVRTEAFF
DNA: TGCGCCAGCAGCCAGGGAGGCGGGGTTCGAACTGAAGCTTTCTTT

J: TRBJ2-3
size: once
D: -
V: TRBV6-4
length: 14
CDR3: CASSERASTDTQYF
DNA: TGTGCCAGCAGCGAGCGGGCGAGCACAGATACGCAGTATTTT

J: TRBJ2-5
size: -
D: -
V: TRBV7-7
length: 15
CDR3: CASSREGGPGETQYF
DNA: TGTGCCAGCAGCCGAGAGGGCGGCCCAGGAGAGACCCAGTACTTC

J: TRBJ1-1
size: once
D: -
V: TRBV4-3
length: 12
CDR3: CASSHRGTEAFF
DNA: TGCGCCAGCAGCCATCGGGGGACTGAAGCTTTCTTT

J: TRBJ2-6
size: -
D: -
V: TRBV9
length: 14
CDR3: CASSVVGGANVLTF
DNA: TGTGCCAGCAGCGTAGTCGGGGGGGCCAACGTCCTGACTTTC

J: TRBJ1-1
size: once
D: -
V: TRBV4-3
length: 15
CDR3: CASSQEGRGSTEAFF
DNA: TGCGCCAGCAGCCAAGAGGGCAGGGGAAGCACTGAAGCTTTCTTT